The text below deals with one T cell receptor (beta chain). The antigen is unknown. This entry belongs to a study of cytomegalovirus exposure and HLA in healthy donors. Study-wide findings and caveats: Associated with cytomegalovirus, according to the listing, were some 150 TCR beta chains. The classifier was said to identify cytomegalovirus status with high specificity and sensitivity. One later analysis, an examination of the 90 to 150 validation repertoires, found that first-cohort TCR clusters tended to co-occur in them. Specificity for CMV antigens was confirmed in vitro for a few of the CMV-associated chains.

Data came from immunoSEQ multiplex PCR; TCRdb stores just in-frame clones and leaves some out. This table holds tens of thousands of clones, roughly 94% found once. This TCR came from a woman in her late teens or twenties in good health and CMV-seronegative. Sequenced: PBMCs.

This chain's CDR3 is CASSLAPSGLYEQYF. The CDR3 DNA follows: TGTGCCAGCAGCTTAGCACCTAGCGGGCTTTACGAGCAGTACTTC. This rearrangement joins TRBV7-2 to TRBJ2-7; 8 bases fit TRBD2. The CDR3 consists of 15 residues. From germline, CDR1 is SGHTA and CDR2 FQGNSA. V trimming: 0 bases; J trimming: 4 bases; junction bases outside the gene matches: 5.